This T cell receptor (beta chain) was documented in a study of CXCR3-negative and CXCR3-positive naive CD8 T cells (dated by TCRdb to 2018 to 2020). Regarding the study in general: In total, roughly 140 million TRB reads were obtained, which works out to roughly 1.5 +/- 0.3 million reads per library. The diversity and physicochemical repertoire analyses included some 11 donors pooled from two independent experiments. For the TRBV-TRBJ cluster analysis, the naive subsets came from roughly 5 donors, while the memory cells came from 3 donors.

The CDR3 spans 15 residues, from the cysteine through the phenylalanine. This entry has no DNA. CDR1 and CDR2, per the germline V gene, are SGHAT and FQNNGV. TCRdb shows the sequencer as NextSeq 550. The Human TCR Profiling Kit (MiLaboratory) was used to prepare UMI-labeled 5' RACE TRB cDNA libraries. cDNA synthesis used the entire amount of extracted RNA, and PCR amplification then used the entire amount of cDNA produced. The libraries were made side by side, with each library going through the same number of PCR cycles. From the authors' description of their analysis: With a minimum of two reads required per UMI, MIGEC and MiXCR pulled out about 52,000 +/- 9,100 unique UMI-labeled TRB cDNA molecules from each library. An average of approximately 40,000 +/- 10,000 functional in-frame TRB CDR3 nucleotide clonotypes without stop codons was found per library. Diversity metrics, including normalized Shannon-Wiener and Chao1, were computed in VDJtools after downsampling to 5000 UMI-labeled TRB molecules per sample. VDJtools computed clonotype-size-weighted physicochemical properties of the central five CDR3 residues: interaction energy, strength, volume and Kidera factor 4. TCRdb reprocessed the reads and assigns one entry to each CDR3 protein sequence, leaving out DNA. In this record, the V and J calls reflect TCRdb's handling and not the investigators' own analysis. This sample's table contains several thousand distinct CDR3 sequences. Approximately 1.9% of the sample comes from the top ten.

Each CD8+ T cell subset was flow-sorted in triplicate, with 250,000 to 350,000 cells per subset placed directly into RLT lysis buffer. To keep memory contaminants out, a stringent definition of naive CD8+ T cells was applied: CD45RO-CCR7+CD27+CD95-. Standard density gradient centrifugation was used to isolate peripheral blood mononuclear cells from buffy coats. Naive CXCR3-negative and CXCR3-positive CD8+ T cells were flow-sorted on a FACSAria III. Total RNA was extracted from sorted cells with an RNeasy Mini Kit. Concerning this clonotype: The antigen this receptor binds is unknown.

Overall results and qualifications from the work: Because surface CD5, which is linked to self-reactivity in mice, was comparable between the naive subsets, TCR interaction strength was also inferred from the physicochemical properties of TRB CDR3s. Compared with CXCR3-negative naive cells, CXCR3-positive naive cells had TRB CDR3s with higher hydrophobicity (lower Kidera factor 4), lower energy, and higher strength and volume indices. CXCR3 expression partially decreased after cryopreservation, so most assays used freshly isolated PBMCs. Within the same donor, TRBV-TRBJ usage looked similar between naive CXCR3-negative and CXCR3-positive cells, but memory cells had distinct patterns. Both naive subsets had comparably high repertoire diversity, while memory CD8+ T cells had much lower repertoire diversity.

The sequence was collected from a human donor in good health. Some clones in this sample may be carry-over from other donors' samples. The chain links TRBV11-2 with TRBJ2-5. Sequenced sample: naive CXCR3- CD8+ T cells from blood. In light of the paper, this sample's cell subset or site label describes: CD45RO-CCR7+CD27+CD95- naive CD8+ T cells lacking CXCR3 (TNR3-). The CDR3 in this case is CASSTNSGYQETQYF.